The clone carrying this T cell receptor (beta chain) was observed a single time. The source of the sample is a study of control samples from healthy donors and cancer patients. The protocol was immunoSEQ multiplex PCR, while the TCRdb copy is restricted to in-frame clones and leaves out a portion. Of around 74,000 clones in the sample, approximately 92% were seen once. Trimming shortened V by 3 bases and J by 4 bases, and 3 bases separated the two germline ends. This CDR3 is 11 amino acids long. CDR1 and CDR2 from the germline V gene are MDHEN and SYDVKM. The gene calls are TRBV28 and TRBJ1-2, with unresolved D. Sequenced: blood. This sequence originates from a woman aged 55-69 years in good health. CDR3 loop: CASSFGYGYTF. As DNA, the CDR3 is TGTGCCAGCAGTTTTGGCTATGGCTACACCTTC.